Following are 6 T cell receptor beta chains from one sample sequenced in a study of T cells in tuberculosis. Libraries were prepared by immunoSEQ multiplex PCR; TCRdb keeps only in-frame clonotypes and omits some of them. Among about 34,000 clones listed, roughly 93% were seen once. Time point denoted: new active TB diagnosis, blood taken before or within 7 days of starting treatment. The sequenced sample was PBMCs, obtained at tuberculosis diagnosis. The receptors here all came from an adult with tuberculosis.

CDR3 bases: TGTGCCAGTAGTATAACAGAGAACACTGAAGCTTTCTTT. It translates to CASSITENTEAFF. This chain connects TRBV19 to TRBJ1-1; D not resolved. V lost 2 bases and J lost 1, with 5 bases in between. The CDR3 loop spans 13 amino acids. Germline V gene data show CDR1 as LNHDA and CDR2 as SQIVND (reference sequence).

The chain recombines TRBV29-1 with TRBJ1-2; D possibly corresponds to TRBD1 (6 bases). V dropped 6 bases and J dropped 0 bases, with 14 bases sitting between them. CDR1 is SQVTM, CDR2 ANQGSEA, per germline. This CDR3 is built from 14 residues. CDR3 protein: CSVIGDTTNYGYTF. The CDR3 DNA sequence: TGCAGCGTGATTGGGGACACAACTAACTATGGCTACACCTTC.

V and J are TRBV10-3 and TRBJ1-2; no reliable D call. The CDR3 runs to 12 residues. Between the trimmed V and J ends, which lost 3 bases and 12 bases, there was a span of 14 bases. Germline V gene sequence: CDR1 ENHRY, CDR2 SYGVKD. The CDR3 nucleotides are TGTGCCATCAGTGATATGGACGCGGGGAACACCTTC. Protein: CAISDMDAGNTF.

This chain joins TRBV5-6 and TRBJ2-7; 11 bases are a match to TRBD1. The J segment lost 4 bases and the V segment lost 5 bases, leaving 11 bases of the junction unmatched. The germline V gene encodes CDR1 SGHDT and CDR2 YYEEEE. The CDR3 has 16 residues. CDR3 amino acids: CASSGASGQGGYEQYF. CDR3 nucleotides: TGTGCCAGCAGTGGAGCATCGGGACAGGGGGGATACGAGCAGTACTTC. Filled out from reference TRBV5-6 and TRBJ2-7, the complete variable domain reads DAGVTQSPTHLIKTRGQQVTLRCSPKSGHDTVSWYQQALGQGPQFIFQYYEEEERQRGNFPDRFSGHQFPNYSSELNVNALLLGDSALYLCASSGASGQGGYEQYFGPGTRLTVT.

The chain joins TRBV4-1 to TRBJ2-3, with a possible D match to TRBD2 (5 bases). Germline V gives CDR1 MGHRA, CDR2 YSYEKL. The ends were cut back, 4 bases at V and 2 bases at J, with 22 bases in the middle. The length of the CDR3 is 18 residues. The CDR3 nucleotides are TGCGCCAGCAGCCGCCTATCCGGGCCCGGGGTGACCACAGATACGCAGTATTTT. It translates to CASSRLSGPGVTTDTQYF.

J is TRBJ2-3 and V is TRBV19; TRBD1 might be the D (6 bases). V lost 2 bases to trimming and J lost 2 bases, with 8 bases between them. Germline V lookup: CDR1 LNHDA, CDR2 SQIVND (reference sequence). The CDR3 covers 14 residues. The CDR3 DNA sequence: TGTGCCAGTAGTATACAGGGGTACACAGATACGCAGTATTTT. It specifies CASSIQGYTDTQYF.